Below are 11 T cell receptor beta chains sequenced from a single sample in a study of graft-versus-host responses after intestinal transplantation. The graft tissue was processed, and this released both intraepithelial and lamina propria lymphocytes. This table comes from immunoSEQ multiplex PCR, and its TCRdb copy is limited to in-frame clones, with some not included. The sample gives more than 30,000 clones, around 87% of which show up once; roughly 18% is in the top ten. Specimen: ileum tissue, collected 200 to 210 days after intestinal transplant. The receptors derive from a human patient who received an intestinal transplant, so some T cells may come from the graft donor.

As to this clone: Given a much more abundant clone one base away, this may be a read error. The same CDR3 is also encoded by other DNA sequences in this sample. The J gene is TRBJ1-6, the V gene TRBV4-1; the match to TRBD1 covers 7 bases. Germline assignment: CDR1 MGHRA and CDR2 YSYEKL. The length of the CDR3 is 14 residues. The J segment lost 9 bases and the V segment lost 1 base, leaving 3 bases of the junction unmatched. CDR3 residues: CASSQAGGGSPLHF. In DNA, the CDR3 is TGCGCCAGCAGCCAAGCAGGGGGGGGTTCACCCCTCCACTTT.

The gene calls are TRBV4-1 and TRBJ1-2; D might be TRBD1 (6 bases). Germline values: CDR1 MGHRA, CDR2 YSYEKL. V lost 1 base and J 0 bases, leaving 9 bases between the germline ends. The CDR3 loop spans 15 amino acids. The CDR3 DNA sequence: TGCGCCAGCAGCCAAGGCCCAGGGGCTAACTATGGCTACACCTTC. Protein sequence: CASSQGPGANYGYTF.

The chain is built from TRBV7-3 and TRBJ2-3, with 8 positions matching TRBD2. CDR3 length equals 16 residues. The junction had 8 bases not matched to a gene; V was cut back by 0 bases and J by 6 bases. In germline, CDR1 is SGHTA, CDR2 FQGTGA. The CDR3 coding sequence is TGTGCCAGCAGCTTAACCGGAGGGACTAGTTCCGATACGCAGTATTTT. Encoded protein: CASSLTGGTSSDTQYF.

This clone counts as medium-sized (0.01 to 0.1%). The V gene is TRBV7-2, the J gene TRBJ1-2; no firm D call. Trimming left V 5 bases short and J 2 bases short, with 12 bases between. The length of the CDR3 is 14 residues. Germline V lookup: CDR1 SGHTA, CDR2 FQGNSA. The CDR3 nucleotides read TGTGCCAGCAGCCCAAACTCTGGGAACTATGGCTACACCTTC. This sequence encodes CASSPNSGNYGYTF.

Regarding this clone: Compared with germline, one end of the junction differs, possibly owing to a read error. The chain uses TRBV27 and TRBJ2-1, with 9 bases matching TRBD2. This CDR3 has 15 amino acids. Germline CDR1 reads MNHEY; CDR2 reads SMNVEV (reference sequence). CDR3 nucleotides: TGTGTCAGCAGTGGGCGGAGCGGGGGGTTTGGTGAGCAGTTCTTC. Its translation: CVSSGRSGGFGEQFF.

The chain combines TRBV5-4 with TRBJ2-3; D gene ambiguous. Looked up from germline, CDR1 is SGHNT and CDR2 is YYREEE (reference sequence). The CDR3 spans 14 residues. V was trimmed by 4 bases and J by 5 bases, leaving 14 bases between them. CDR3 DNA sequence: TGTGCCAGCAGCAAGGACGGCTGGGAAGATACGCAGTATTTT. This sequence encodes CASSKDGWEDTQYF.

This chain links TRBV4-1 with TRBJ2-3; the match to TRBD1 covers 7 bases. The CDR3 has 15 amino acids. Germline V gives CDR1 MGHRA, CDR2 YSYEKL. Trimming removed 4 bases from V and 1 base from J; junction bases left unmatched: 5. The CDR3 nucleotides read TGCGCCAGCAGCCTTGGACAGGTCCGCACAGATACGCAGTATTTT. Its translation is CASSLGQVRTDTQYF.

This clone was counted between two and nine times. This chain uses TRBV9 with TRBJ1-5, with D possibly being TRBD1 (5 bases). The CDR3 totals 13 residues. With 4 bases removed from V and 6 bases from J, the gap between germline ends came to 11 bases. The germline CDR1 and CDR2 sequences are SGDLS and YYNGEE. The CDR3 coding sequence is TGTGCCAGCAGCATCAGGGTAGGTCAGCCCCAGCATTTT. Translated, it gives CASSIRVGQPQHF.

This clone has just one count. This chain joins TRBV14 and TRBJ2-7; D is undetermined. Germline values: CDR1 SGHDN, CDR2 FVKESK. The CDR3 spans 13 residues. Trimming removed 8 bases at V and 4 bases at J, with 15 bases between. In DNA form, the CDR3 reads TGTGCCAGCGCTAGGCGCAGCCTTTACGAGCAGTACTTC. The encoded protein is CASARRSLYEQYF.

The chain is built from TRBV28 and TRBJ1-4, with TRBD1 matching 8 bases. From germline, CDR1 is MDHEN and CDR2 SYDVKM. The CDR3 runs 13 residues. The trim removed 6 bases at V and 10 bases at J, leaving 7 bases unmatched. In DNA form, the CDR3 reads TGTGCCAGCAGCCGGACAGGGCGGGTAAAACTGTTTTTT. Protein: CASSRTGRVKLFF.

CDR3 loop: CASSLEVAGTGELFF. In DNA, the CDR3 is TGTGCCAGCAGCTTGGAGGTAGCGGGCACCGGGGAGCTGTTTTTT. The rearrangement links TRBV5-4 to TRBJ2-2; 7 nucleotides agree with TRBD2. Trimming cost V 0 bases and J 4 bases; bases outside gene matches: 3. CDR1 and CDR2 from the germline V gene are SGHNT and YYREEE (reference sequence). The CDR3 consists of 15 residues.